This TCR beta chain was identified in a study of vaccination effects on CD4 cells after COVID-19. This clone showed up just once. Its specificity is unknown. The V and J ends lost 1 base and 3 bases respectively, with 11 bases between them. The CDR3 extends over 15 amino acids. From germline, CDR1 is SGDLS and CDR2 YYNGEE. Viral peptide pool expansion of antigen-specific CD4+ T cells preceded sequencing in the ViraFEST assay. The culture ran for around 10 days before CD4+ T cells were isolated. All participants had two doses of either the BNT162b2 or mRNA-1273 vaccine. Clones were read by immunoSEQ multiplex PCR, and TCRdb kept only the in-frame ones, dropping some. The sample has roughly 34,000 clones; approximately 78% are singletons.

Specimen: CD4+ T cells from PBMCs cultured with HCoV-NL63 spike peptides, collected after COVID-19 vaccination. The clonotype was recovered from a human donor who received a COVID-19 vaccine. Some clones in this sample may be carry-over from other donors' samples. The rearrangement joins TRBV9 to TRBJ1-5; D is unresolved. CDR3 nucleotide sequence: TGTGCCAGCAGCGTATCCGGCGGATTCAATCAGCCCCAGCATTTT. Protein: CASSVSGGFNQPQHF.